This entry is about one TCR beta chain. The germline V gene encodes CDR1 WSHSY and CDR2 SAAADI. V was cut by 0 bases and J by 11 bases, with 10 bases left in between. The CDR3 is 13 residues long. This record comes from a study of blood T cell repertoires in COVID-19. About the study: Acute-phase and convalescent COVID-19 samples originated in the United States, Italy and Spain.

Generated by immunoSEQ multiplex PCR, the TCRdb table keeps only in-frame clones and is missing some. The sample lists 150,000 to 200,000 clones; less than 85% were seen once. The TCR originated in a woman older than 75 with acute or convalescent COVID-19. This chain uses TRBV10-2 with TRBJ1-4; the D gene is possibly TRBD1 (6 bases). The sample consisted of peripheral blood. As DNA, the CDR3 is TGCGCCAGCAGTGAGTCCGAAGGGGGTAAACTGTTTTTT. As protein: CASSESEGGKLFF.